This entry is about one TCR beta chain. Sequencing used immunoSEQ multiplex PCR; TCRdb keeps in-frame clones, though not all of them. This sample has millions of clones, with 95% found just once. The CDR3 has 14 amino acids. Germline CDR1 and CDR2: ENHRY and SYGVKD. The V end lost 5 bases, the J end lost 3 bases, and 10 bases lay between the germline ends. This record belongs to a study of shared clonotypes between healthy human individuals. The sequence was collected from a man between 18 and 35 years old in good health. Sequencing input: naive CD4+ T cells sorted from blood. Stated subset: CD45RA+ positively selected. The V call is TRBV10-3, the J call TRBJ2-2; D possibly corresponds to TRBD1 (5 bases). The DNA of the CDR3 is TGTGCCATCAGTCTAACAGGTGACACCGGGGAGCTGTTTTTT. Protein product: CAISLTGDTGELFF.